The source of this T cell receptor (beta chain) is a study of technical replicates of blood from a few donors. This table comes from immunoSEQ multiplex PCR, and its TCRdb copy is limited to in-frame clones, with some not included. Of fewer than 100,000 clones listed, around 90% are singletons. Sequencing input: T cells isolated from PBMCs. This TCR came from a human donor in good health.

The CDR3 sequence is CASSPRRSLYQPQHF. CDR3 in DNA: TGTGCCAGTAGTCCGCGGCGGAGCTTGTATCAGCCCCAGCATTTT. V is TRBV19 and J is TRBJ1-5; no clear D gene. There are 15 residues in the CDR3. The V and J ends lost 5 bases and 5 bases respectively, with 16 bases between them. Germline CDR1 is LNHDA and CDR2 is SQIVND (reference sequence).